This TCR beta chain was profiled in a study of CD8 T cells in ankylosing spondylitis. The study's findings and limits: Within ankylosing spondylitis blood, a TCR beta motif made up of seven to nine highly homologous variants appeared to be characteristic. Some motif variants had been reported before (in reactive arthritis synovial fluid and blood). Reported data indicate significant enrichment of disease-linked clones within matched ankylosing spondylitis synovial fluid. Disease-associated clonotypes exhibited CD8+ identity and were relatively infrequent in peripheral blood.

Germline V lookup: CDR1 MNHEY, CDR2 SVGAGI. V lost 2 bases and J lost 2; bases outside the gene matches: 8. The CDR3 covers 17 residues. Notes on this clonotype: The antigen remains undetermined.

For TCR beta, libraries came from quantitative 5'-RACE with molecular barcodes. TCRdb passed the 5' RACE reads through MiXCR, listing each CDR3 protein once. Of 700,000 or so distinct CDR3 sequences listed, about 20% are singletons. The sequenced sample was blood, either unsorted or a sorted T cell fraction (not recorded which). V and J are TRBV6-5 and TRBJ1-2, with TRBD1 matching over 10 bases. The source is a male donor with ankylosing spondylitis. The CDR3 coding sequence is TGTGCCAGCAGTTACCACATCCCGGGACAGGGGAACTATGGCTACACCTTC. This gives the protein CASSYHIPGQGNYGYTF.